The clone carrying this T cell receptor beta chain showed up just a few times. Its antigen is currently unknown. The sample is drawn from a study of beta chain features in type 1 diabetes. Study-wide background: Similarity in age, gender and cell yields was seen between patients and healthy donors. In all, roughly 98,000,000 sorted cells from all samples were analyzed.

General observations from the study: The similarity of naive, central memory and Treg TCRB repertoires appeared greater among patients than among healthy donors. Patients with Type 1 diabetes showed moderately but significantly shorter TCRB CDR3s in all four CD4+ subsets. In type 1 diabetes patients, VDJ junctions had fewer insertions; deletions at these junctions were more frequent.

The CDR3 is made up of 15 amino acids. With 2 bases clipped from V and 2 bases from J, the junction kept 8 bases outside the gene matches. Germline V gives CDR1 GTSNPN, CDR2 SVGIG (reference sequence). The authors reverse transcribed all of the isolated RNA, so sequencing captured expressed TCRB transcripts. Sequencing used immunoSEQ multiplex PCR; TCRdb keeps in-frame clones, though not all of them. This table has hundreds of thousands of clones, about 13% appearing once. This receptor was obtained from a young man with type 1 diabetes. The sequenced sample consisted of naive CD4+ T cells from blood. The J gene is TRBJ2-7, the V gene TRBV30, with 8 bases aligning to TRBD2. CDR3 bases: TGTGCCTGGAGTCTGGATAATAGCGGGACCTACGAGCAGTACTTC. Translating it yields CAWSLDNSGTYEQYF. The variable domain in full, completed from reference TRBV30 and TRBJ2-7, reads SQTIHQWPATLVQPVGSPLSLECTVEGTSNPNLYWYRQAAGRGLQLLFYSVGIGQISSEVPQNLSASRPQDRQFILSSKKLLLSDSGFYLCAWSLDNSGTYEQYFGPGTRLTVT.